The text below deals with one T cell receptor beta chain. Its antigen is as yet unknown. Germline V CDR1 and CDR2: ENHRY, SYGVKD. Trimming stripped 6 bases from V and 4 bases from J, with 12 bases between. The CDR3 consists of 14 residues. Both 60 Vbeta primers and 13 Jbeta primers went into the PCR. Profiling relied on immunoSEQ multiplex PCR, and the TCRdb table lists in-frame clones only, not all of them. This table has some 270,000 clones, nearly 95% appearing once. Donors were nominally healthy when sampled, though unrecorded immune exposures were likely. This record comes from a study of cytomegalovirus exposure and HLA in healthy donors. Notes on the study in general: A later analysis linked a missense variant in DCLRE1C to the trimming of TCR beta V and J genes. Cytomegalovirus association was listed for around 180 TCR beta chains.

The rearrangement joins TRBV10-3 to TRBJ2-2; D gene uncertain. Sample: PBMCs. The clonotype was recovered from a girl aged 2 to 9 in good health and CMV-seronegative. CDR3 loop: CAIRSTTTTGELFF. CDR3 coding DNA: TGTGCCATCAGAAGTACCACTACCACCGGGGAGCTGTTTTTT.